One and the same sample provided the 2 T cell receptor beta chains below, sequenced in a study of T cells in Graves' hyperthyroidism and ophthalmopathy. From RNA transcripts, TCR beta CDR3 regions were amplified. The TCR CDR3 was amplified in a first-round RT-PCR using the HTBI primer set. TCRdb analysed the multiplex PCR reads with MiXCR anew, one entry per CDR3 protein. The sample lists about 24,000 distinct CDR3 sequences, roughly 49% occurring once. Material: blood. These receptors were obtained from a woman aged 40 to 55 with Graves' hyperthyroidism that later progressed to Graves' ophthalmopathy.

Points on this clonotype: This clone may be a read error of a much larger clone one base away. The chain's CDR3 is CASRSSGGDIYGYAF. DNA of the CDR3: TGTGCCAGCAGGTCGTCGGGGGGCGATATCTATGGCTACGCCTTC. J is TRBJ1-2 and V is TRBV28; D perhaps matches TRBD1 (6 bases). The germline V gene encodes CDR1 MDHEN and CDR2 SYDVKM. The length of the CDR3 is 15 residues.

CDR3 coding DNA: TGTGCCAGCAGCTTATCGTTAACTGAAGCTTTCTTT. Residues: CASSLSLTEAFF. The V call is TRBV5-6, the J call TRBJ1-1; D remains unclear. The germline CDR1 and CDR2 sequences are SGHDT and YYEEEE. V lost 2 bases to trimming and J lost 5 bases, with 7 bases between them. The CDR3 runs 12 residues.